This T cell receptor beta chain emerged from a study of cytomegalovirus exposure and HLA in healthy donors. The study's findings and limits: It has been reported that TCR beta sequences accurately predicted the HLA-A and HLA-B alleles of most subjects. Later analysis found that TCR beta chains associated with HLA were more clonally expanded than other, equally common chains. Later analysis suggested links between common viral pathogens and several top significant clusters. Among the sequence variants, a highly shared cluster was likely an artifact of sequencing.

Germline V lookup: CDR1 SGHDT, CDR2 YYEEEE. Between the trimmed V and J ends, which lost 3 bases and 3 bases, there was a span of 10 bases. The CDR3 totals 14 residues. A note on this clone: As yet, its antigen is unknown.

It was with 60 Vbeta and 13 Jbeta primers that the PCR ran. Data came from immunoSEQ multiplex PCR; TCRdb stores just in-frame clones and leaves some out. Among 100,000 to 150,000 clones listed, 82% were seen once. Material for sequencing was PBMCs. V usage is TRBV5-6 and J usage is TRBJ2-1, with D possibly being TRBD2 (6 bases). The source of this sequence is a boy aged 2 to 10 in good health and CMV-seronegative. The CDR3 DNA reads as TGTGCCAGCAGCTGGAGTAGCGGCTACAATGAGCAGTTCTTC. Translation: CASSWSSGYNEQFF.